These 13 T cell receptor beta chains were sequenced from one sample in a study of cytomegalovirus exposure and HLA in healthy donors. 60 Vbeta and 13 Jbeta primers were used in PCR. Method: immunoSEQ multiplex PCR; TCRdb's copy keeps in-frame clones and lacks some. The sample carries 120,000 or so clones, around three fifths recorded once. What was sequenced was PBMCs. Receptors originate from a woman aged 40 to 50 in good health and CMV-seropositive.

The table lists this clone with a few counts. The chain links TRBV6-5 to TRBJ2-3; 7 nucleotides match TRBD1. CDR1 is MNHEY, CDR2 SVGAGI, per germline. The CDR3 consists of 14 residues. V gave up 6 bases and J gave up 2 bases; unmatched junction bases: 5. DNA of the CDR3: TGTGCCAGCAGAGGGGGCACCTACACAGATACGCAGTATTTT. This gives the protein CASRGGTYTDTQYF.

A single count supports this clone. This chain connects TRBV15 to TRBJ2-5; D gene unclear. V shed 1 base and J shed 3 bases, with 6 bases lying between them. CDR3 size: 13 residues. CDR1 LNHNV and CDR2 YYDKDF come from the germline V gene (reference sequence). This chain's CDR3 is CATSRGSEETQYF. The CDR3 DNA sequence: TGTGCCACCAGCAGAGGCAGCGAAGAGACCCAGTACTTC.

The gene calls are TRBV11-2 and TRBJ2-1, with D tentatively TRBD2 (6 bases). Germline loops: CDR1 SGHAT, CDR2 FQNNGV. V gave up 3 bases and J gave up 5 bases, with 8 bases separating them. The CDR3 spans 13 residues. CDR3 nucleotide sequence: TGTGCCAGCAGCTTGGGACTTAACAATGAGCAGTTCTTC. This codes for CASSLGLNNEQFF.

This clone was observed a handful of times. This chain connects TRBV5-1 to TRBJ2-7; TRBD1 matches 7 bases. The J segment lost 3 bases and the V segment lost 5 bases, leaving 2 bases of the junction unmatched. The V gene's germline CDR1 is SGHRS and CDR2 YFSETQ. CDR3 length: 12 residues. The CDR3, as DNA: TGCGCCAGCAGGTCAGGGGGCTACGAGCAGTACTTC. Translated, it gives CASRSGGYEQYF. Supplemented by reference TRBV5-1 and TRBJ2-7, the full variable domain reads KAGVTQTPRYLIKTRGQQVTLSCSPISGHRSVSWYQQTPGQGLQFLFEYFSETQRNKGNFPGRFSGRQFSNSRSEMNVSTLELGDSALYLCASRSGGYEQYFGPGTRLTVT.

The chain carries TRBV10-3 and TRBJ2-7, with a possible D match to TRBD1 (5 bases). V was shortened by 2 bases and J by 6 bases, with 11 bases between the two germline ends. Germline loops: CDR1 ENHRY, CDR2 SYGVKD. The CDR3 is 13 residues long. CDR3 in amino acids: CAISEGREIEQYF. The CDR3 DNA is TGTGCCATCAGTGAGGGCAGGGAAATCGAGCAGTACTTC.

The chain joins TRBV2 to TRBJ1-3; 10 bases are a match to TRBD1. The V gene end was trimmed by 5 bases and the J gene end by 5 bases; junction bases not matched to a gene: 3. Germline V gives CDR1 SNHLY, CDR2 FYNNEI. The CDR3 covers 14 residues. CDR3 nucleotide sequence: TGTGCCAGCAGTCGGGACAGGGGTAGAAACACCATATATTTT. Residues: CASSRDRGRNTIYF.

The count of this clone is one. The rearrangement joins TRBV19 to TRBJ2-1; 8 nucleotides line up with TRBD1. CDR1 and CDR2 from the germline V gene are LNHDA and SQIVND (reference sequence). J gave up 8 bases and V 3 bases, and 9 bases lay outside the gene matches. The CDR3 loop spans 15 amino acids. CDR3 in amino acids: CASSIVSGGWDEQFF. The CDR3 nucleotides are TGTGCCAGTAGTATCGTGTCAGGGGGCTGGGATGAGCAGTTCTTC.

Comment on this clone: A junction boundary mismatches the germline segment, possibly from a read error. The CDR3 spells CASSLDGTGVGETQYF. CDR3 bases: TGTGCTAGCAGCTTAGACGGGACAGGGGTGGGAGAGACCCAGTACTTC. This sequence joins TRBV7-7 and TRBJ2-5; 10 bases agree with TRBD1. Germline CDR1 SSHAT, CDR2 FNYEAQ (reference sequence). The CDR3 is 16 residues long.

This clone was detected only once. The J gene is TRBJ1-1, the V gene TRBV28; D is perhaps TRBD1 (5 bases). V gave up 5 bases and J gave up 0 bases, with 10 bases separating them. The CDR3 sequence is 14 residues long. Germline loops: CDR1 MDHEN, CDR2 SYDVKM. The CDR3 DNA follows: TGTGCCAGCAGTCCAGGGTGGATGAACACTGAAGCTTTCTTT. This sequence encodes CASSPGWMNTEAFF. The full variable domain, with the rest looked up from reference TRBV28 and TRBJ1-1, is DVKVTQSSRYLVKRTGEKVFLECVQDMDHENMFWYRQDPGLGLRLIYFSYDVKMKEKGDIPEGYSVSREKKERFSLILESASTNQTSMYLCASSPGWMNTEAFFGQGTRLTVV.

This clone occurred once. This chain connects TRBV7-9 to TRBJ1-4; the match to TRBD1 covers 9 bases. The CDR3 is 16 amino acids. V lost 5 bases to trimming and J lost 2 bases; unmatched junction nucleotides: 6. Germline CDR1 and CDR2: SEHNR and FQNEAQ (reference sequence). This CDR3 reads CASSPGQGGTNEKLFF. The DNA of the CDR3 is TGTGCCAGCAGCCCGGGACAGGGAGGTACTAATGAAAAACTGTTTTTT.

J is TRBJ1-4 and V is TRBV14; D gene uncertain. Trimming removed 2 bases at V and 3 bases at J, with 10 bases between. The CDR3 consists of 15 residues. CDR1 is SGHDN, CDR2 FVKESK, per germline. Written as DNA, the CDR3 is TGTGCCAGCAGCCAACTGTCCGGGGCTAATGAAAAACTGTTTTTT. Translated, it gives CASSQLSGANEKLFF.

The chain uses TRBV19 and TRBJ1-5; D gene ambiguous. Germline CDR1 and CDR2: LNHDA and SQIVND (reference sequence). The V end lost 7 bases, the J end lost 0 bases, and 16 bases lay between the germline ends. The CDR3 contains 16 residues. The CDR3 is CASKAPGAYSNQPQHF. The DNA of the CDR3 is TGTGCCAGTAAGGCTCCGGGTGCGTATAGCAATCAGCCCCAGCATTTT.

The chain joins TRBV29-1 to TRBJ2-5; 7 bases align to TRBD2. The tail of the sequence fits TRBJ2-7 better, so the J call may be wrong. CDR1 and CDR2 from the germline V gene are SQVTM and ANQGSEA. The length of the CDR3 is 12 residues. The chain's CDR3 is CSVESGGYEQYF. CDR3 nucleotide sequence: TGCAGCGTTGAGTCGGGGGGTTACGAGCAGTACTTC.